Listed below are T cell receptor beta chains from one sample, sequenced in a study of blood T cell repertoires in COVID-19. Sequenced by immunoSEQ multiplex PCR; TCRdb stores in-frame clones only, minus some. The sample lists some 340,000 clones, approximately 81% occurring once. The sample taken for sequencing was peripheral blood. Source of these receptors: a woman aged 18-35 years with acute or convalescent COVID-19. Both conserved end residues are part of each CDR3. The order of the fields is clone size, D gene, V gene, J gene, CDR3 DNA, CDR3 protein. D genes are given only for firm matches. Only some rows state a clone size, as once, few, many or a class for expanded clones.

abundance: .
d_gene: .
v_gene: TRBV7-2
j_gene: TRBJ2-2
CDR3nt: TGTGCCAGCAAGACCTGGGGGCGGGTCACCGGGGAGCTGTTTTTT
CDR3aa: CASKTWGRVTGELFF

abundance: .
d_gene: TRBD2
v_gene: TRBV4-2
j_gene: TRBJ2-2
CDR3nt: TGTGCCAGCAGTCCCTCCGGGACTAGCGGGGGCACCGGGGAGCTGTTTTTT
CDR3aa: CASSPSGTSGGTGELFF

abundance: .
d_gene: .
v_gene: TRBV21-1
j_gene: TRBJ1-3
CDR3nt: .
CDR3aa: CASSKGGVGSGNTIYF

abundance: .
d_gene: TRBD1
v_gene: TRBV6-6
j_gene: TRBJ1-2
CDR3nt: TGTGCCAGCAGTTACTCGAACAGGGGGGGAGGCTACACCTTC
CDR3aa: CASSYSNRGGGYTF

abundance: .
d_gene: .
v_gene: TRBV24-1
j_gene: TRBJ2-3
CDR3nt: TGTGCCACCAGTGACACCGGGACTGGACATAGCACAGATACGCAGTATTTT
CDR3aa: CATSDTGTGHSTDTQYF

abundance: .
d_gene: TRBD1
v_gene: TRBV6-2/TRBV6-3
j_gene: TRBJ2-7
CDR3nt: TGTGCCAGCAGTTACTCGAGAGACAGGGGTTTGTATGAGCAGTACTTC
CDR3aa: CASSYSRDRGLYEQYF

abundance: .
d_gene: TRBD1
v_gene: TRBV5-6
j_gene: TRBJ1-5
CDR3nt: TGTGCCAGCACAAGAAGGGGGACAGAGAATCAGCCCCAGCATTTT
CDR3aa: CASTRRGTENQPQHF

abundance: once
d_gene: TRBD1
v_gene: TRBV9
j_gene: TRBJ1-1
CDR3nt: TGTGCCAGCAGCGGGCAGGGGGCGCGGGACACTGAAGCTTTCTTT
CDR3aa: CASSGQGARDTEAFF

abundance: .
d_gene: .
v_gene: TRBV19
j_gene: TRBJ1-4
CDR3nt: TGTGCCAGTAGTATCGGGGAGAAACTGTTTTTT
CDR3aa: CASSIGEKLFF

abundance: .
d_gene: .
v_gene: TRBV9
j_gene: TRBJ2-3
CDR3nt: TGTGCCAGCAGCGCGCTAAGCACAGATACGCAGTATTTT
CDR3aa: CASSALSTDTQYF

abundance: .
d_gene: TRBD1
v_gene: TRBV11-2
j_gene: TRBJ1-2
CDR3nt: TGTGCCAGCAGCCTCTTTTTAGCAGGGGGCGACTATGGCTACACCTTC
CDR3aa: CASSLFLAGGDYGYTF

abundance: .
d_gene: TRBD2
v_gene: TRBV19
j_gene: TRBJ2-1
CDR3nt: TGTGCCAGTAGTATAGCCCAAAGGACTAGCGGGATAAGGTCCTACAATGAGCAGTTCTTC
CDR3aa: CASSIAQRTSGIRSYNEQFF

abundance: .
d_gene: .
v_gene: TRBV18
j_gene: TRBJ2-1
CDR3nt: TGTGCCAGCTCCCAAACCCTCACCGCTAATAGTGGGCAGTTCTTC
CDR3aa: CASSQTLTANSGQFF

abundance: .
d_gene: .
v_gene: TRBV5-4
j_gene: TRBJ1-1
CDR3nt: TGTGCCAGCAGCTTCATGAACACTGAAGCTTTCTTT
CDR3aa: CASSFMNTEAFF

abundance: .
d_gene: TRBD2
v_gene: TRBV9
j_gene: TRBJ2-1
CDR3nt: TGTGCCAGCAGCCCTGGTAGCGGACTAGGCAATGAGCAGTTCTTC
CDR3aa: CASSPGSGLGNEQFF

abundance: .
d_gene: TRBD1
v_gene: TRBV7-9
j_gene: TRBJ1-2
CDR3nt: TGTGCCAGCAGCTCCCGGGACAGGGGCGTTAGTTATGGCTACACCTTC
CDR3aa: CASSSRDRGVSYGYTF

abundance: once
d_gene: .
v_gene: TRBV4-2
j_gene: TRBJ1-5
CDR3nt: TGTGCCAGCAGCCAAGATTGGCCACCTGATGCTCAGCCCCAGCATTTT
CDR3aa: CASSQDWPPDAQPQHF

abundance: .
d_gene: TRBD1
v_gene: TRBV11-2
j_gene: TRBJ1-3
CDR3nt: TGTGCCAGCAGCCCCTCAGGGGGGCCACGGAACACCATATATTTT
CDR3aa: CASSPSGGPRNTIYF

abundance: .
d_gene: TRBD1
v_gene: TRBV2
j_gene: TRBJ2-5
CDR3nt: TGTGCCAGCAGTGGGGGAGGGACAGGGGTAGAGACCCAGTACTTC
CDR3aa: CASSGGGTGVETQYF

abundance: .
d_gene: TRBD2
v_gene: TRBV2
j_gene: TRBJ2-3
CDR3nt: TGTGCCAGCAAGGGACTAGCGGGGGGGCAAGTAGAAGATACGCAGTATTTT
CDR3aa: CASKGLAGGQVEDTQYF

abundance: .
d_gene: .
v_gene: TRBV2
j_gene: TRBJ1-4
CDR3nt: TGTGCCAGCAGTGATATGACGGGGGGGATGGGTGAAAAACTGTTTTTT
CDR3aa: CASSDMTGGMGEKLFF

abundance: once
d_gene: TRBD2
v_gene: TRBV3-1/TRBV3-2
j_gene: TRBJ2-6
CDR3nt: TGTGCCAGCAGCCAGGGACTAGCGGGAGCTGGGGCCAACGTCCTGACTTTC
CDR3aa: CASSQGLAGAGANVLTF

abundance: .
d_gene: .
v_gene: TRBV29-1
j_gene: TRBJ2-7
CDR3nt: TGCAGCGGGCGGGACGGCTACTACGAGCAGTACTTC
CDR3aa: CSGRDGYYEQYF

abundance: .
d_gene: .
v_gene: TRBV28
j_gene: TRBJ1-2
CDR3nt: TGTGCCAGCAGTTCCGGACAGTCTCGATATGGCTACACCTTC
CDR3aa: CASSSGQSRYGYTF

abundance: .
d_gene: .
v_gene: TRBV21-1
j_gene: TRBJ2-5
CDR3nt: TGTGCCAGCAGCAAAAAGGGGGGGGCGAGGAAGACCCAGTACTTC
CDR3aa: CASSKKGGARKTQYF

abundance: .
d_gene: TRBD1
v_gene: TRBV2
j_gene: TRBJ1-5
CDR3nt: TGTGCCAGCAGGCCCGACAGGGCGAATCAGCCCCAGCATTTT
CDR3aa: CASRPDRANQPQHF

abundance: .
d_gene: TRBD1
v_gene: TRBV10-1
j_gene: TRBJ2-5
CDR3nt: TGCGCCAGCAGTTTCTACCAGGGGGCCCAAGAGACCCAGTACTTC
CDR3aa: CASSFYQGAQETQYF

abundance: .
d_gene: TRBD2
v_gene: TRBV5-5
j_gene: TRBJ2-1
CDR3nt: TGTGCCACCTCCGGACTAGCGGGGGTCTACAATGAGCAGTTCTTC
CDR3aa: CATSGLAGVYNEQFF

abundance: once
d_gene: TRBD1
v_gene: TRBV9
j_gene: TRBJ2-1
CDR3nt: TGTGCCAGCAGCCCGTGGACAGGGTTTGACAATGAGCAGTTCTTC
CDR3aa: CASSPWTGFDNEQFF

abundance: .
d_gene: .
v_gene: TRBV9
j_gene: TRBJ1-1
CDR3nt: TGTGCCAGCAGTGTAGTGAGGGAGACTGAAGCTTTCTTT
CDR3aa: CASSVVRETEAFF

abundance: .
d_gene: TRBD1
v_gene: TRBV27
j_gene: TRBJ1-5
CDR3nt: TGTGCCAGCAGTTTAACAGGGGCCGGCAATCAGCCCCAGCATTTT
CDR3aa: CASSLTGAGNQPQHF

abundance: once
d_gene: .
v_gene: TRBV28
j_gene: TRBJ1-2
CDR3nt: TGTGCCAGCAGTTCGTCGACACCCTCCACGAAAGCTAACTATGGCTACACCTTC
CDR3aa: CASSSSTPSTKANYGYTF

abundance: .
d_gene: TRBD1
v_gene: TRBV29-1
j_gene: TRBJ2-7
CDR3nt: TGCAGCGTCCGGACAGGGGGTTCGTACGAGCAGTACTTC
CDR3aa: CSVRTGGSYEQYF

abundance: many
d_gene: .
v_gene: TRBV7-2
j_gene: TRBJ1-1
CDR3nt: TGTGCCAGCAGCCTTTATAACACTGAAGCTTTCTTT
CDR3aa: CASSLYNTEAFF

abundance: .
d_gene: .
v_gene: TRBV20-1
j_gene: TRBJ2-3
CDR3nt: TGCAGTGCTAGTCGGGGGAAGTTCTCAGATACGCAGTATTTT
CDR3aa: CSASRGKFSDTQYF

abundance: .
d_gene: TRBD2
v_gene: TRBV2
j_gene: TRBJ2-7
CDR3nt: TGTGCCGGTGTGCTAGCGGGATACGAGCAGTACTTC
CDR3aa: CAGVLAGYEQYF

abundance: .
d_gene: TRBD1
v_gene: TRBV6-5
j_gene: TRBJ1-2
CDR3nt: TGTGCCAGCACCGTAAAAGGGACAGGCTATGGCTACACCTTC
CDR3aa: CASTVKGTGYGYTF

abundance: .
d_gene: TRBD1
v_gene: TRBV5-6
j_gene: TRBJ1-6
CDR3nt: TGTGCCAGCAGCTACGGACAGGGTGGATCACCCCTCCACTTT
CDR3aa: CASSYGQGGSPLHF

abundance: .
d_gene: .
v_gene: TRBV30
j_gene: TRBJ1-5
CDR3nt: TGTGCCTGGAGCGTACCGGACGGGGATCAGCCCCAGCATTTT
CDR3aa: CAWSVPDGDQPQHF

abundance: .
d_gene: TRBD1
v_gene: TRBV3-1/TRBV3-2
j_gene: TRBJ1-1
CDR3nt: TGTGCCAGCAGCCAAGGGAAGAACAGGGGGTTGAACACTGAAGCTTTCTTT
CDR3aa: CASSQGKNRGLNTEAFF

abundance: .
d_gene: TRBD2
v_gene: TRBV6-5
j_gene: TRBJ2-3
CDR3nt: TGTGCCAGCAGTAGTCTAGCGGGAGGGCCTGATACGCAGTATTTT
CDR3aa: CASSSLAGGPDTQYF

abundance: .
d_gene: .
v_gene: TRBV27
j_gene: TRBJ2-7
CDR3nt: TGTGCCAGCAGCTTAACCCAGACTCGAACCTACGAGCAGTACTTC
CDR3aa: CASSLTQTRTYEQYF